The T cell receptor beta chain described here comes from a study of cytomegalovirus exposure and HLA in healthy donors. The CDR3 sequence is 15 residues long. With 2 bases removed from V and 3 bases from J, the gap between germline ends came to 8 bases. Germline assignment: CDR1 MNHEY and CDR2 SVGAGI. Details on this clone: Antigen: not known. Other DNA sequences of this sample code for an identical CDR3.

Overall study results and limits: A reported reduction in N-insertions relative to the roughly 640-donor mean was seen in an Asian-associated ancestry cluster in a later analysis. TCR beta V- and J-gene trimming was later associated with a missense DCLRE1C variant. Later analysis suggested most CMV-associated TCR beta chains were HLA-restricted.

13 Jbeta primers and 60 Vbeta primers were used for the PCR. The assay was immunoSEQ multiplex PCR, and TCRdb's table has in-frame clones only and misses some. The sample yields about 89,000 clones, 85% seen once. V usage is TRBV6-5 and J usage is TRBJ1-6, with D tentatively TRBD1 (6 bases). The sequence came from a man aged 40-50 years in good health and CMV-seropositive. Material: PBMCs. CDR3 protein: CASSYEGVYNSPLHF. The CDR3 DNA follows: TGTGCCAGCAGTTACGAGGGGGTCTATAATTCACCCCTCCACTTT.